A selection of T cell receptor beta chains follows, all from one sample in a study of CD8 T cells in Susac syndrome. TCRdb passed the immunoSEQ multiplex PCR reads through MiXCR, listing each CDR3 protein once. The data show some 260,000 distinct CDR3 sequences, 70% to 90% seen once. Material: CD8+ T cells from PBMCs. These receptors were taken from a human donor with multiple sclerosis. Both conserved end residues are part of each CDR3. Each record gives: J gene, clone size, V gene, D gene, CDR3 DNA, CDR3 protein. D genes are given only for firm matches. Size values are once, few and many counts, or a class for expanded clones, and some rows have none.

>TRBJ2-2|.|TRBV7-9|TRBD2
TGTGCCAGCAGCTTGCCAGCTAGCGGGGGCTACACCACCGGGGAGCTGTTTTTT
CASSLPASGGYTTGELFF
>TRBJ2-7|.|TRBV20-1|TRBD1
TGCAGTGCTCCCGGGACAGGGACATACGAGCAGTACTTC
CSAPGTGTYEQYF
>TRBJ2-1|.|TRBV7-2|.
TGTGCCAGCAGCTTAGTAGCGGTCAACCCCCACAATGAGCAGTTCTTC
CASSLVAVNPHNEQFF
>TRBJ2-7|.|TRBV12-3/TRBV12-4|.
TGTGCCAGCAGTCTGTCCGGGGGCCCGGAAAGCTCCTACGAGCAGTACTTC
CASSLSGGPESSYEQYF
>TRBJ1-1|.|TRBV6-1|.
TGTGCCGCCCGGGGGTTGAACACTGAAGCTTTCTTT
CAARGLNTEAFF
>TRBJ2-7|.|TRBV30|.
TGTGCCTGGAGCCGGAACTACGAGCAGTACTTC
CAWSRNYEQYF
>TRBJ1-5|.|TRBV28|TRBD1
TGTGCCAGCAGGCCCGGCCGGGACAGGAGCAATCAGCCCCAGCATTTT
CASRPGRDRSNQPQHF
>TRBJ2-5|.|TRBV27|.
TGTGCCAGCAGTTCCCTCCCCACTGGGGAGACCCAGTACTTC
CASSSLPTGETQYF
>TRBJ2-4|.|TRBV27|TRBD1
TGTGCCAGCAGTCTCGGGACAGGGAGGAACATTCAGTACTTC
CASSLGTGRNIQYF
>TRBJ2-3|.|TRBV6-5|.
TGTGCCAGCAGTTACTCCCTAGGGTGGGCCACAGATACGCAGTATTTT
CASSYSLGWATDTQYF
>TRBJ2-2|.|TRBV19|TRBD2
TGTGCCAGTAGTATCGGGGGGGGAGGGCCCACCGGGGAGCTGTTTTTT
CASSIGGGGPTGELFF
>TRBJ2-5|.|TRBV9|.
TGTGCCAGCAGCCCCCCGACGGGGGGCGCAGAGACCCAGTACTTC
CASSPPTGGAETQYF
>TRBJ2-6|.|TRBV7-9|.
TGTGCCAGCAGCCCCCCCGCCAGGGGAAGGCCTGGGGCCAACGTCCTGACTTTC
CASSPPARGRPGANVLTF
>TRBJ2-2|.|TRBV29-1|TRBD2
TGCAGCGTTGGAAGGGCGGGAGGCGTGTTTTTT
CSVGRAGGVFF
>TRBJ1-4|few|TRBV7-9|.
TGTGCCAGCTCCAGCTCGGGTGGTGCTAATGAAAAACTGTTTTTT
CASSSSGGANEKLFF
>TRBJ2-7|.|TRBV10-2|.
TGCGCCAGCTGGGACGTCCCCACCGGAGAGCAGTACTTC
CASWDVPTGEQYF
>TRBJ2-5|.|TRBV3-1|.
TGTGCCAGCAGCCAGACAGGTCAAGAGACCCAGTACTTC
CASSQTGQETQYF
>TRBJ2-4|.|TRBV28|TRBD1
TGTGCCAGCAGTTTAAATTCTCAGGGGGCCGTCAAAAACATTCAGTACTTC
CASSLNSQGAVKNIQYF
>TRBJ2-2|.|TRBV9|TRBD2
TGTGCCAGCTCCCCTAGCGGGAGCCGGGGCACCGGGGAGCTGTTTTTT
CASSPSGSRGTGELFF
>TRBJ1-3|.|TRBV13|.
TGTGCCAGCAGCGCCTCAGGGAAAAACACCATATATTTT
CASSASGKNTIYF
>TRBJ2-2|.|TRBV30|TRBD2
TGTGCCGGGTCAGCGGGAGTGAGCACCGGGGAGCTGTTTTTT
CAGSAGVSTGELFF
>TRBJ2-7|.|TRBV9|TRBD2
TGTGCCAGCAGCGTTAGCGGGACGGGTGAGCAGTACTTC
CASSVSGTGEQYF
>TRBJ2-7|.|TRBV30|.
TGTGCCTGGAACCCAACCCGGGGCGAGCAGTACTTC
CAWNPTRGEQYF
>TRBJ2-7|.|TRBV28|.
TGTGCCAGCAGCCGAGGGTGGCAGACCTACGAGCAGTACTTC
CASSRGWQTYEQYF
>TRBJ2-3|.|TRBV20-1|TRBD2
TGCAGTGCTGACACGACTAGCGAGAGCACAGATACGCAGTATTTT
CSADTTSESTDTQYF
>TRBJ2-1|.|TRBV12-5|TRBD2
TGTGCTAGTGGTCTTAGCGGGAGTGGAAATGAGCAGTTCTTC
CASGLSGSGNEQFF
>TRBJ2-2|.|TRBV27|TRBD2
TGTGCCAGCAGTTTAGGAGCGGGAAGTACCGGGGAGCTGTTTTTT
CASSLGAGSTGELFF
>TRBJ1-1|.|TRBV21-1|.
TGTGCCAGCAGCAAAAGGGGAGGACAGTCCACCATGAACACTGAAGCTTTCTTT
CASSKRGGQSTMNTEAFF
>TRBJ2-7|.|TRBV11-2|.
TGTGCCAGCAGCTCCCCCAGGGTCCCGCACGAGCAGTACTTC
CASSSPRVPHEQYF
>TRBJ2-7|.|TRBV5-1|.
TGCGCCAGCAGCTTGGCCGACTCGAGGGGCGAGCAGTACTTC
CASSLADSRGEQYF
>TRBJ2-5|.|TRBV27|TRBD2
TGTGCCAGCAGTTTAGAGGGCGGGAGCCAAGAGACCCAGTACTTC
CASSLEGGSQETQYF
>TRBJ2-1|.|TRBV30|.
TGTGCCTGGAGTTCCGGGACTTTCAATGAGCAGTTCTTC
CAWSSGTFNEQFF
>TRBJ2-2|.|TRBV9|.
TGTGCCAGCAGCGACCCCGCCGCCGCGAACACCGGGGAGCTGTTTTTT
CASSDPAAANTGELFF
>TRBJ1-1|.|TRBV30|.
TGTGCCTGGAGTTTACATTCTAGCACTGAAGCTTTCTTT
CAWSLHSSTEAFF
>TRBJ2-2|.|TRBV30|.
TGTGCCTGGAGTGGGGACCCGAAACACACCGGGGAGCTGTTTTTT
CAWSGDPKHTGELFF
>TRBJ1-1|.|TRBV7-8|.
TGTGCCAGCCCTCTGGAGAATTTATCGGGTTCGGACACTGAAGCTTTCTTT
CASPLENLSGSDTEAFF
>TRBJ2-5|few|TRBV27|.
TGTGCCAGCAGTTTGGGAGGTCTGGAGACCCAGTACTTC
CASSLGGLETQYF
>TRBJ2-7|few|TRBV27|.
TGTGCCAGCACCGAATATGGGGGCGGGGCCCCGGTATACGAGCAGTACTTC
CASTEYGGGAPVYEQYF
>TRBJ1-1|few|TRBV7-2|TRBD1
TGTGCCAGCAGCTTATCCGGGACAGCGAACACTGAAGCTTTCTTT
CASSLSGTANTEAFF
>TRBJ1-1|.|TRBV29-1|.
TGCAGCGTTGTATTGTGGGGGAACACTGAAGCTTTCTTT
CSVVLWGNTEAFF
>TRBJ2-2|.|TRBV5-5|TRBD2
TGTGCCAGCAGGGGGGGACTATCCCTTGCCGGGGAGCTGTTTTTT
CASRGGLSLAGELFF
>TRBJ2-5|once|TRBV9|TRBD1
TGTGCCAGCAGCCCGGGACAGGGGAAAGAGACCCAGTACTTC
CASSPGQGKETQYF
>TRBJ2-7|.|TRBV2|TRBD1
TGTGCCAGCAGTTTTTTTGGGACAGGTACCTACGAGCAGTACTTC
CASSFFGTGTYEQYF
>TRBJ2-1|.|TRBV12-3/TRBV12-4|TRBD2
TGTGCCAGCAGTTTCGCACCGGGACTAGTCTCCTACAATGAGCAGTTCTTC
CASSFAPGLVSYNEQFF
>TRBJ2-3|.|TRBV5-1|TRBD2
TGCGCCAGCAGCTGGACTAGCGGGAATGTGGCAGATACGCAGTATTTT
CASSWTSGNVADTQYF
>TRBJ2-1|.|TRBV20-1|.
TGCAGTGCTAGTCCCCGGAAGAATGAGCAGTTCTTC
CSASPRKNEQFF
>TRBJ1-2|.|TRBV7-9|TRBD1
TGTGCCAGCAGCCACGGGACAGGGGTCTTCGATGGCTACACCTTC
CASSHGTGVFDGYTF
>TRBJ2-1|.|TRBV10-3|.
TGTGCCATCAGGACCAGAGACCTTCCCCATGAGCAGTTCTTC
CAIRTRDLPHEQFF
>TRBJ2-3|.|TRBV5-6|.
TGTGCCAGCAGCCTCGTGCGGACAGATACGCAGTATTTT
CASSLVRTDTQYF